This paragraph covers one TCR beta chain sequence. The antigen remains undetermined. These data come from a study of beta chain features in type 1 diabetes. Study-level points and caveats: Among all four CD4+ subsets, Type 1 diabetes patients had TCRB CDR3s that were moderately but significantly shorter. No resolution was reached here on whether HLA type influences TCRB rearrangement. Researchers cautioned that cDNA sequencing could over-represent cells with high TCR expression.

Trimming shortened V by 0 bases and J by 4 bases, and 12 bases separated the two germline ends. Germline CDR1 is LGHNT and CDR2 is FRNRAP. This CDR3 is 15 amino acids long. Sequencing targeted expressed TCRB transcripts, as all isolated RNA had been reverse transcribed. It was found that naive, central memory and regulatory T cell samples averaged about 4 million reads. Here immunoSEQ multiplex PCR was the method, and the copy in TCRdb shows in-frame clones only, minus some. The sample consists of hundreds of thousands of clones, around 9% of them appearing once. This chain connects TRBV12-5 to TRBJ1-2; perhaps TRBD1 as D (6 bases). The sample comprised central memory CD4+ T cells from blood. This TCR derives from a man aged 30 to 39 with type 1 diabetes. The chain's CDR3 is CASGLVRGTPYGYTF. As DNA, the CDR3 is TGTGCTAGTGGTTTGGTACGAGGGACACCCTATGGCTACACCTTC. Drawing the rest from reference TRBV12-5 and TRBJ1-2, the complete variable domain is DARVTQTPRHKVTEMGQEVTMRCQPILGHNTVFWYRQTMMQGLELLAYFRNRAPLDDSGMPKDRFSAEMPDATLATLKIQPSEPRDSAVYFCASGLVRGTPYGYTFGSGTRLTVV.